Below, 20 T cell receptor beta chains from the same sample are listed, as sequenced in a study of blood T cell repertoires in COVID-19. Libraries were prepared by immunoSEQ multiplex PCR; TCRdb keeps only in-frame clonotypes and omits some of them. Here the sample spans 150,000 to 200,000 clones, 80% to 90% being singletons. Sequencing was performed on peripheral blood. Receptor source: a man between 60 and 70 years old with acute or convalescent COVID-19.

The genes are TRBV30 and TRBJ1-2; unclear D gene. The CDR3 contains 11 residues. The germline V gene has CDR1 GTSNPN and CDR2 SVGIG (reference sequence). Trimming stripped 0 bases from V and 5 bases from J, with 4 bases between. The CDR3 loop reads CAWSVAYGYTF. The CDR3 DNA reads TGTGCCTGGAGTGTAGCTTATGGCTACACCTTC.

Comments on this clone: Within the sample, other DNA sequences also encode this same CDR3. The CDR3: CASSYSRGNQPQHF. CDR3 sequence (DNA): TGTGCCAGCAGTTACTCGAGGGGCAATCAGCCCCAGCATTTT. V usage is TRBV6-5 and J usage is TRBJ1-5; the D is unclear. Per germline, CDR1 MNHEY and CDR2 SVGAGI. Trimming left V 0 bases short and J 2 bases short, with 5 bases between. This CDR3 region has 14 residues.

This chain uses TRBV27 with TRBJ1-1, with D perhaps matching TRBD1 (5 bases). The V end was cut by 3 bases, the J end by 8 bases, with 13 bases between. This CDR3 region has 13 residues. From germline, CDR1 is MNHEY and CDR2 SMNVEV (reference sequence). The DNA of the CDR3 is TGTGCCAGCAGTTTGAGACAGTCGATGGAAGCTTTCTTT. This sequence encodes CASSLRQSMEAFF.

This chain links TRBV28 with TRBJ1-1; TRBD1 agrees at 7 bases. Germline assignment: CDR1 MDHEN and CDR2 SYDVKM. The CDR3 is 17 amino acids. Trimming took 8 bases from V and 0 from J; bases not matched to a gene: 15. CDR3 residues: CASVMGQTPIMNTEAFF. The CDR3 region has the DNA TGTGCCAGCGTTATGGGACAGACCCCAATAATGAACACTGAAGCTTTCTTT.

J is TRBJ2-7 and V is TRBV3-1 (or the pseudogene TRBV3-2), with 14 bases identical to TRBD2. Germline CDR1 reads LGHDT; CDR2 reads YNNKEL (reference sequence). J was trimmed by 5 bases and V by 4 bases; bases with no gene match: 7. The CDR3 extends over 16 amino acids. The CDR3 protein is CASSRGTSGSSHEQYF. CDR3 coding DNA: TGTGCCAGCAGCCGAGGGACTAGCGGGAGTTCCCACGAGCAGTACTTC.

This clone appeared a few times. The chain couples TRBV7-2 to TRBJ1-2, with 8 bases identical to TRBD1. Germline CDR1 reads SGHTA; CDR2 reads FQGNSA. V lost 5 bases, J lost 0 bases, and 8 bases stayed unmatched. The CDR3 runs to 16 residues. The CDR3 region is CASSPPSTGANYGYTF. CDR3 nucleotide sequence: TGTGCCAGCAGCCCCCCATCGACAGGGGCTAACTATGGCTACACCTTC.

This clone was seen repeatedly, ten times or more. The chain recombines TRBV7-8 with TRBJ1-5, with 10 bases identical to TRBD1. The CDR3 runs 15 residues. The germline CDR1 and CDR2 sequences are SGHVS and FQNEAQ. J gave up 5 bases and V 2 bases, and 3 bases lay outside the gene matches. In DNA form, the CDR3 reads TGTGCCAGCAGCTTACCGGGACAGGGGTATCAGCCCCAGCATTTT. Its protein is CASSLPGQGYQPQHF.

V usage is TRBV10-3 and J usage is TRBJ1-5; unclear D gene. V was shortened by 2 bases and J by 4 bases, with 6 bases between the two germline ends. CDR3 size: 13 residues. Germline CDR1 ENHRY, CDR2 SYGVKD. The CDR3 loop reads CAISEMLNQPQHF. DNA of the CDR3: TGTGCCATCAGTGAGATGCTAAATCAGCCCCAGCATTTT.

The chain couples TRBV19 to TRBJ2-3; 8 nucleotides agree with TRBD1. Germline lookup yields CDR1 LNHDA and CDR2 SQIVND (reference sequence). V was clipped by 6 bases and J by 3 bases; unmatched bases: 5. The CDR3 is 14 amino acids. The CDR3 spells CASRDRGRTDTQYF. The CDR3 DNA is TGTGCCAGTAGAGACAGGGGTCGGACAGATACGCAGTATTTT.

This clone was recorded a few times. This chain joins TRBV4-2 and TRBJ1-5; tentative D call: TRBD1 (6 bases). Trimming shortened V by 4 bases and J by 12 bases, and 19 bases separated the two germline ends. There are 14 residues in the CDR3. Germline values: CDR1 LGHNA, CDR2 YNFKEQ. The CDR3 protein is CASSLGRGAYRQHF. The CDR3 DNA reads as TGTGCCAGCAGCCTGGGTCGGGGGGCTTACCGCCAGCATTTT.

This chain links TRBV27 with TRBJ1-3, with D tentatively TRBD1 (5 bases). The CDR3 spans 14 residues. V gave up 5 bases and J gave up 3 bases, with 11 bases separating them. Germline-derived CDR1 and CDR2 are MNHEY and SMNVEV (reference sequence). CDR3 amino acids: CASSRGGVGNTIYF. The CDR3 nucleotides are TGTGCCAGCAGTCGGGGGGGGGTTGGAAACACCATATATTTT.

The chain combines TRBV4-1 with TRBJ1-2; D gene ambiguous. CDR1 and CDR2 (germline): MGHRA, YSYEKL. Deletions cut 1 base from V and 0 bases from J, with 12 bases between. CDR3 length: 16 amino acids. In nucleotides, the CDR3 is TGCGCCAGCAGCCAAGGGGCCCAGGCAGCTAACTATGGCTACACCTTC. Its protein is CASSQGAQAANYGYTF.

The chain uses TRBV6-1 and TRBJ2-3; D is uncertain. This CDR3 is built from 14 residues. The germline V gene encodes CDR1 MNHNS and CDR2 SASEGT. The V end was cut by 5 bases, the J end by 5 bases, with 14 bases between. This CDR3 is CASSSLRLGDTQYF. CDR3 coding DNA: TGTGCCAGCAGTTCCCTCAGGCTTGGAGATACGCAGTATTTT.

This clone appeared once. The chain recombines TRBV28 with TRBJ1-4, with no clear D. The V end was cut by 5 bases, the J end by 0 bases, with 10 bases between. The CDR3 has 15 amino acids. CDR1 and CDR2 (germline): MDHEN, SYDVKM. The CDR3 coding sequence is TGTGCCAGCAGTCCTCGGGGTACAACTAATGAAAAACTGTTTTTT. As protein: CASSPRGTTNEKLFF.

This clone was found many times. This rearrangement joins TRBV28 to TRBJ2-1, with 10 bases aligning to TRBD2. CDR3 size: 20 residues. Trimming removed 4 bases from V and 0 bases from J; junction bases left unmatched: 15. From germline, CDR1 is MDHEN and CDR2 SYDVKM. This CDR3 reads CASSSLLTSGLFSSYNEQFF. CDR3 nucleotides: TGTGCCAGCAGTTCTCTTTTGACTAGCGGGCTATTCAGCTCCTACAATGAGCAGTTCTTC.

V gene TRBV28 combines with J gene TRBJ1-1, with a tentative D call TRBD1 (5 bases). The CDR3 loop spans 15 amino acids. CDR1 MDHEN and CDR2 SYDVKM come from the germline V gene. The ends were cut back, 6 bases at V and 1 base at J, with 15 bases in the middle. The CDR3 reads CASSLLGEPNTEAFF. For the CDR3, the DNA is TGTGCCAGCAGCCTCCTAGGGGAACCGAACACTGAAGCTTTCTTT.

The chain uses TRBV19 and TRBJ2-2; the D gene is possibly TRBD2 (6 bases). The germline V gene encodes CDR1 LNHDA and CDR2 SQIVND (reference sequence). Trimming took off 1 base at V and 6 bases at J, with 9 bases between the two ends. The CDR3 runs to 14 residues. The CDR3 sequence: CASSIGGGSGELFF. In DNA form, the CDR3 reads TGTGCCAGTAGTATAGGGGGAGGATCCGGGGAGCTGTTTTTT.

CDR3 nucleotide sequence: TGTGCCAGTAGGACTAGCGGAACCTACGAGCAGTACTTC. It encodes CASRTSGTYEQYF. The chain combines TRBV28 with TRBJ2-7, with TRBD2 identical over 10 bases. The CDR3 length is 13 residues. V shed 9 bases and J 2 bases; nucleotides not matched to a gene: 4. The germline V gene has CDR1 MDHEN and CDR2 SYDVKM.

The V gene is TRBV6-5, the J gene TRBJ1-5; tentatively, D is TRBD1 (5 bases). The V end lost 8 bases, the J end lost 5 bases, and 10 bases lay between the germline ends. This CDR3 region has 12 residues. The germline V gene encodes CDR1 MNHEY and CDR2 SVGAGI. The CDR3 DNA is TGTGCCAGCTCCAGGGAATATCAGCCCCAGCATTTT. This translates into CASSREYQPQHF.

This rearrangement joins TRBV29-1 to TRBJ1-2, with unresolved D. CDR1 and CDR2 (germline): SQVTM, ANQGSEA. Deletions cut 3 bases from V and 8 bases from J, with 16 bases between. This CDR3 has 13 amino acids. The CDR3 nucleotides are TGCAGCGTTGACGGTCTTGGAGGGATCGGCTACACCTTC. Its protein product is CSVDGLGGIGYTF. Variable domain in full (rest from reference TRBV29-1 and TRBJ1-2): SAVISQKPSRDICQRGTSLTIQCQVDSQVTMMFWYRQQPGQSLTLIATANQGSEATYESGFVIDKFPISRPNLTFSTLTVSNMSPEDSSIYLCSVDGLGGIGYTFGSGTRLTVV.